The entry that follows covers one TCR beta chain sequence. This sample was taken from a study of regulatory T cells in long-lasting Graves disease. Combining iRepertoire HTBI primers with Arm-PCR of CDR3 regions, the authors built TCR beta libraries. Using its own MiXCR run on the multiplex PCR reads, TCRdb lists one record per CDR3 protein. The sample carries around 510,000 distinct CDR3 sequences, roughly 20% recorded once. Trimming took 6 bases from V and 3 from J, leaving 9 bases between them. The germline CDR1 and CDR2 sequences are SQVTM and ANQGSEA. This CDR3 is 11 amino acids long. Time point noted: persistent/refractory GD, antithyroid drugs over 5 years with positive TRAb. RNA from PBMCs was the source of the TCR library.

The chain combines TRBV29-1 with TRBJ2-7; D gene uncertain. Sequenced material: peripheral blood mononuclear cells (PBMCs), taken when the disease was refractory, from a patient treated with antithyroid drugs. The sequence derives from a female donor with Graves disease. The CDR3 is CSVLQLYEQYF. CDR3 bases: TGCAGCGTCTTGCAGCTCTACGAGCAGTACTTC.